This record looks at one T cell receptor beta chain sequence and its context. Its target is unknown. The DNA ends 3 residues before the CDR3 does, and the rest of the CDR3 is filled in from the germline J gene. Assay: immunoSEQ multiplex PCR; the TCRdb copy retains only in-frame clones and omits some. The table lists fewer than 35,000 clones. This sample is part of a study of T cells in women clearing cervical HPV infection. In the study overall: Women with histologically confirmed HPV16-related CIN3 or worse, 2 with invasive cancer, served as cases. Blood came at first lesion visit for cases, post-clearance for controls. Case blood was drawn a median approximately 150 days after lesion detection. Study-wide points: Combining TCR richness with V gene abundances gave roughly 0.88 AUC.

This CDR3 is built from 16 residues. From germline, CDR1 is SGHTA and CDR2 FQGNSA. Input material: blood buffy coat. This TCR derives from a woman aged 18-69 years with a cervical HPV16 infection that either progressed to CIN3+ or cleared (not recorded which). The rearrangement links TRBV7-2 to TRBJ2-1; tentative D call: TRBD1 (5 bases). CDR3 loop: CASRLARQSSYNEQFF. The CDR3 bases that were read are TGTGCAAGTCGCTTAGCCCGACAGAGCTCCTACAATGAG.